This TCR beta chain was identified in a study of blood T cell repertoires in COVID-19. The study drew participants aged roughly 18 to 89 years from 24 US areas. Researchers sorted participants into cohorts using their self-reported clinical history. Per the original methods: Reference gene primers were amplified, and this amplification served to estimate nucleated cell counts. Method: immunoSEQ multiplex PCR; TCRdb's copy keeps in-frame clones and lacks some. The DNA gave D and trimming, while V, J and clone size come from that table. The sample has approximately 220,000 clones, 80% to 90% seen once; the top ten hold more than 3%. The V gene lost 0 bases and the J gene lost 9 bases, with 6 bases spanning the gap. Germline loops: CDR1 SGHAT, CDR2 FQNNGV. The CDR3 contains 13 residues.

This clonotype was sampled from a woman aged 18-29 years in a cohort exposed to, infected with or recovered from COVID-19 (not recorded which). The chain uses TRBV11-2 and TRBJ1-6; D gene uncertain. The material sequenced was PBMCs or T cells enriched from blood (not recorded which). The CDR3 region is CASSLDRGSPLHF. The CDR3 nucleotides read TGTGCCAGCAGCTTAGATCGGGGTTCACCCCTCCACTTT. Using reference TRBV11-2 and TRBJ1-6 for the parts outside the CDR3, the full variable domain is EAGVAQSPRYKIIEKRQSVAFWCNPISGHATLYWYQQILGQGPKLLIQFQNNGVVDDSQLPKDRFSAERLKGVDSTLKIQPAKLEDSAVYLCASSLDRGSPLHFGNGTRLTVT.